The clone carrying this T cell receptor (beta chain) has ten or more counts. Its antigen is still unknown. The data were obtained in a study of radiotherapy plus CTLA-4 blockade in lung cancer. After removal of 2 bases from V and 5 bases from J, the junction contained 2 bases not matched to a gene. The CDR3 is 13 amino acids. Germline CDR1 is SGHRS and CDR2 is YFSETQ. The repertoire was sequenced with immunoSEQ multiplex PCR; TCRdb's copy has only in-frame clones and lacks some. This table has roughly 45,000 clones, roughly 67% appearing once. Findings and limits, study-wide: Reportedly, early blood T cell clone dynamics best predicted response, with interferon-beta.

The TCR was taken from a human donor with non-small cell lung cancer who had a partial response to radiotherapy plus ipilimumab. This chain links TRBV5-1 with TRBJ1-1; 8 bases align to TRBD1. Sequenced material: peripheral blood, taken from a patient treated with radiotherapy plus ipilimumab. CDR3 DNA: TGCGCCAGCAGCTTTGGACAGGGTACTGAAGCTTTCTTT. Protein product: CASSFGQGTEAFF.